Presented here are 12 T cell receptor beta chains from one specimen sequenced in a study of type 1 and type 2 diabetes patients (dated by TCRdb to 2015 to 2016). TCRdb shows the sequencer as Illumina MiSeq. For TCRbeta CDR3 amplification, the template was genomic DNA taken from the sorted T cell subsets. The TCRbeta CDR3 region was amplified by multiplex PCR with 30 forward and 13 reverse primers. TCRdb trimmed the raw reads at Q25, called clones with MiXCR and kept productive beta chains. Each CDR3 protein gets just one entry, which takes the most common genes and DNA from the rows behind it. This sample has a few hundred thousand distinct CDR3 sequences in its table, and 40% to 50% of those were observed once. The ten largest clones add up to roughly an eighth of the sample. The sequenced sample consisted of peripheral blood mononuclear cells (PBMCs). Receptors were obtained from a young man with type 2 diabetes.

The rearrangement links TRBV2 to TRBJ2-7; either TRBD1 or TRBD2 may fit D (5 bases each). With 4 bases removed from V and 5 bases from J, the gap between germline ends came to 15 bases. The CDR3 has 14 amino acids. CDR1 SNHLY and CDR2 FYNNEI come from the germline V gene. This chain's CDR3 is CASSATGRPDEQYF. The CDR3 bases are TGTGCCAGCAGTGCCACGGGACGGCCTGACGAGCAGTACTTC.

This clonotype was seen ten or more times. CDR3 DNA sequence: TGTGCCCGCTTAGCCCCAGGCACCGGGGAGCTGTTTTTT. Its translation: CARLAPGTGELFF. V gene TRBV30 combines with J gene TRBJ2-2; D ambiguous. Germline V gene sequence: CDR1 GTSNPN, CDR2 SVGIG (reference sequence). The CDR3 has 13 residues. The V end was cut by 8 bases, the J end by 4 bases, with 14 bases between.

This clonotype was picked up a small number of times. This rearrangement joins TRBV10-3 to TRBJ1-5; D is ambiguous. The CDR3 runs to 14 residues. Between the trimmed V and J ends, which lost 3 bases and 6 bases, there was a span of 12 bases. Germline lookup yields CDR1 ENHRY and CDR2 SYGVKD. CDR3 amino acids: CAISDSGYSQPQHF. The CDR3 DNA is TGTGCCATCAGTGACTCGGGTTACAGTCAGCCCCAGCATTTT.

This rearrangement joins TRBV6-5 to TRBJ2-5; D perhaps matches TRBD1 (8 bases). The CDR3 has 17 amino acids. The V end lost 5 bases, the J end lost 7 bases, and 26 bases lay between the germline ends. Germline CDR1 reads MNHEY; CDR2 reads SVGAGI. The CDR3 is CASSGNTGGAPYATQYF. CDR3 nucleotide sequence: TGTGCCAGCAGTGGCAATACAGGGGGGGCACCGTATGCGACCCAGTACTTC.

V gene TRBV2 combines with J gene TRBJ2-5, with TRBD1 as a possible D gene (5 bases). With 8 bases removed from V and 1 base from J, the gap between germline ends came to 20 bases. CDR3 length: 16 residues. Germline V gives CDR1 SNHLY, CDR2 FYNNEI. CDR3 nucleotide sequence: TGTGCCAGCCGGTCTGGGGCCTACGCACCCCAAGAGACCCAGTACTTC. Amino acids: CASRSGAYAPQETQYF.

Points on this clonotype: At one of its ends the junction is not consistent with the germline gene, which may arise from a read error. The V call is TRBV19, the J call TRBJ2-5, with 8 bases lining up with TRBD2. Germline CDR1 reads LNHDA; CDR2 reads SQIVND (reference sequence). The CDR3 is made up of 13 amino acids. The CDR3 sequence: CVSWSSGSEAQYF. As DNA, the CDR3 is TGTGTCAGTTGGTCCAGCGGGAGTGAGGCCCAGTACTTC.

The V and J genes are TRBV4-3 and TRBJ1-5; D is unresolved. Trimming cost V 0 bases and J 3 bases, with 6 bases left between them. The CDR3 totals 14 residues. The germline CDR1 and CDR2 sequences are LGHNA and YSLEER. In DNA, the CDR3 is TGCGCCAGCAGCCAAGATATCCTCAATCAGCCCCAGCATTTT. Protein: CASSQDILNQPQHF.

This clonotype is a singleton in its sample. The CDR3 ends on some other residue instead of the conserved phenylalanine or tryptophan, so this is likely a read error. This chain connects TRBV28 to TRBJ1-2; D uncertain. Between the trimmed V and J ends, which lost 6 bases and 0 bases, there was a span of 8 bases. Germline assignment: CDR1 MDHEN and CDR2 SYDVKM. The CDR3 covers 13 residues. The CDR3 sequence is CASRSLANYGYTS. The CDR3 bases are TGTGCCAGCAGGTCCCTAGCTAACTATGGCTACACCTCC.

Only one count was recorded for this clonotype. The CDR3 here is CASSQRQGASRNTEAFF. The CDR3 DNA reads TGTGCCAGCAGCCAGAGACAGGGGGCTTCAAGGAACACTGAAGCTTTCTTT. The chain carries TRBV7-2 and TRBJ1-1; 10 bases fit TRBD1. This CDR3 has 17 amino acids. Germline CDR1 is SGHTA and CDR2 is FQGNSA. Trimming took 5 bases from V and 1 from J; bases not matched to a gene: 10.

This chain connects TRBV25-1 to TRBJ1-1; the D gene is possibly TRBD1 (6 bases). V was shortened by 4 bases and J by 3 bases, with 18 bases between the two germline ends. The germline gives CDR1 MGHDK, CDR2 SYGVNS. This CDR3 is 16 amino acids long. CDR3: CASSGLGGPRDTEAFF. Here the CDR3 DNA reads TGTGCCAGCAGTGGTTTGGGGGGCCCGAGGGACACTGAAGCTTTCTTT.

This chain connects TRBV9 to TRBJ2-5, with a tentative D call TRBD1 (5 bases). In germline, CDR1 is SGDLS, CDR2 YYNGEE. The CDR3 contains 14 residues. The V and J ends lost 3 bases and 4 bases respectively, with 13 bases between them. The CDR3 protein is CASSAGHFRETQYF. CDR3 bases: TGTGCCAGCAGCGCAGGACATTTCCGAGAGACCCAGTACTTC.

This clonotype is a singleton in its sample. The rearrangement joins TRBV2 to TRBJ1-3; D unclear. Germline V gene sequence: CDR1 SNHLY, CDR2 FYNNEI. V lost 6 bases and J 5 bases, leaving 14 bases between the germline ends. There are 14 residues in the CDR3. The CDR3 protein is CASSLGWGRNTIYF. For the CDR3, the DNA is TGTGCCAGCAGCTTAGGCTGGGGAAGAAACACCATATATTTT.